The clone carrying this T cell receptor (beta chain) occurred many times. Its antigen is unidentified. The germline V gene encodes CDR1 SEHNR and CDR2 FQNEAQ (reference sequence). The V gene lost 2 bases and the J gene lost 2 bases, with 10 bases spanning the gap. This CDR3 region has 14 residues. This sample is drawn from a study of T cells in Graves' hyperthyroidism and ophthalmopathy. TCR beta CDR3 regions were amplified from RNA transcripts. First-round RT-PCR targeting the TCR CDR3 was performed with the HTBI primer set. TCRdb itself ran the multiplex PCR reads through MiXCR, one entry per CDR3 protein. Of 500,000 to 800,000 distinct CDR3 sequences in the sample, over 40% were seen once. General study results and limits: Most thyroid-expanded clonotypes above 0.001 were also found in blood.

In making diagnoses, clinical symptoms, serum thyroxine and TRAb, thyroid ultrasound and orbital computed tomography were all used. Sequenced material: peripheral blood or thyroid tissue (not recorded which). The rearrangement joins TRBV7-9 to TRBJ2-7, with no clear D. The source of this sequence is an adult man with Graves' disease, either hyperthyroidism or ophthalmopathy (not recorded which). The CDR3 spells CASSLITVTYEQYF. CDR3 in DNA: TGTGCCAGCAGCTTAATAACAGTTACCTACGAGCAGTACTTC.